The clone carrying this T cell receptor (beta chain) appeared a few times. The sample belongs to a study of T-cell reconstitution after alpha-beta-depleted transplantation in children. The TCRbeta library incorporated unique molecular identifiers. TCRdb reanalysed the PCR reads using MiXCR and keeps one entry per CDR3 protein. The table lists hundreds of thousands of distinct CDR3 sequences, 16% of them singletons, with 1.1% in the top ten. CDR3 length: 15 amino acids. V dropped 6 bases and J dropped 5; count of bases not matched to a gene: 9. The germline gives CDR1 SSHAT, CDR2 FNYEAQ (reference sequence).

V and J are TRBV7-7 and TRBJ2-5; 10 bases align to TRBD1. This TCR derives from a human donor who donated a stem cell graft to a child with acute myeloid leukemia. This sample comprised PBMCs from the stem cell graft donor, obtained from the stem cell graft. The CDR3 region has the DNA TGTGCCAGCAGTCCTCGGGACAGGGGTTCGGAGACCCAGTACTTC. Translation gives CASSPRDRGSETQYF.